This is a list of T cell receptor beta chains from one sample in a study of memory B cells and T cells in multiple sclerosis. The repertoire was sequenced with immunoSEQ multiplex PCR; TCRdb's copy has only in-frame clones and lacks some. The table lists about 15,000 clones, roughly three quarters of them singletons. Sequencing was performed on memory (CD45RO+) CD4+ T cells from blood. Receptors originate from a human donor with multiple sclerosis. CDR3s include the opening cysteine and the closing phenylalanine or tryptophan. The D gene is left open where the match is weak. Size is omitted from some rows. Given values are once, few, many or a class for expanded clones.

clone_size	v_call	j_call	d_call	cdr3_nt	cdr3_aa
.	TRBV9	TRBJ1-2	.	TGTGCCAGCAGCGTAAGCGAGTCGGACAGCAGGAACTATGGCTACACCTTC	CASSVSESDSRNYGYTF
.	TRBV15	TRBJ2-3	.	TGTGCCACCAGCAGCCCCCAGGGGCTGAACACAGATACGCAGTATTTT	CATSSPQGLNTDTQYF
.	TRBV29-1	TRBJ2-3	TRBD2	TGCAGCGTGCCCCTAGCGGGAGTAACAGATACGCAGTATTTT	CSVPLAGVTDTQYF
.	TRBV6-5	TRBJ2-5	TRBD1	TGTGCCAGCAGTACAGGACAGGGAGAGACCCAGTACTTC	CASSTGQGETQYF
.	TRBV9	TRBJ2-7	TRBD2	TGTGCCAGCAGCGTAGCCCCGACTAGCCTCGAGCAGTACTTC	CASSVAPTSLEQYF
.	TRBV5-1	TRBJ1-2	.	TGCGCCAGCAGCTTGAGGGGGATGGGCGGCGATGGCCACACCTTC	CASSLRGMGGDGHTF
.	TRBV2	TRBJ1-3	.	TGTGCCAGCAGTGAATCAGGGTACAGAGCTGGAAACACCATATATTTT	CASSESGYRAGNTIYF
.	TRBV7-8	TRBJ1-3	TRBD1	TGTGCCAGCAGCTTAGTGACGGGACAGGGAGTTGGAAACACCATATATTTT	CASSLVTGQGVGNTIYF
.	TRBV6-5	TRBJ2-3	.	TGTGCCAGCAGTTCCCTAGCGCGCACAGATACGCAGTATTTT	CASSSLARTDTQYF
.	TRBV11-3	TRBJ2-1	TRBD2	TGTGCCAGCAGCTTAGGCCCTAGCGGGTACAATGAGCAGTTCTTC	CASSLGPSGYNEQFF
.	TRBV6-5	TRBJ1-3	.	TGTGCCAGCAGATTACAGGCGCTCTCTGGAAACACCATATATTTT	CASRLQALSGNTIYF
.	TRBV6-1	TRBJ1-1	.	TGTGCCAGCAGTGAGGAAGGACAGCCGAACACTGAAGCTTTCTTT	CASSEEGQPNTEAFF
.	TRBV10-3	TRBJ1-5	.	TGTGCCATCAGTGGGGGGGAGGTTCAGCCCCAGCATTTT	CAISGGEVQPQHF
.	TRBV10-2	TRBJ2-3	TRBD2	TGCGCCAGCAGTACCTTTAGCGGGAGAGGCGATACGCAGTATTTT	CASSTFSGRGDTQYF
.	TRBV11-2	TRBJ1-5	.	TGTGCCAGCAGCGTTGACAGAGTTCAGCCCCAGCATTTT	CASSVDRVQPQHF
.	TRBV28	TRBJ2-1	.	TGTGCCAGCACTGTCAGCTCCTACAATGAGCAGTTCTTC	CASTVSSYNEQFF
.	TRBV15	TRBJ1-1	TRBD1	TGTGCCACCAGCAGACCCCGGGACAGCAAAAAAGCTTTCTTT	CATSRPRDSKKAFF
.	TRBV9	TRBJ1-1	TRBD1	TGTGCCAGCAGCACATCCTCAGGGGGGAACACTGAAGCTTTCTTT	CASSTSSGGNTEAFF
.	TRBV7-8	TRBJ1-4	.	TGTGCCAGCAGCTTAGTAGTGACAGATGAAAAACTGTTTTTT	CASSLVVTDEKLFF
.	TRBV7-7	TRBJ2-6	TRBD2	TGTGCTAGCACCCGACTAGCGGGAGCTGGGGCCAACGTCCTGACTTTC	CASTRLAGAGANVLTF
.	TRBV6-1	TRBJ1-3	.	TGTGCCAGCAGCCGAGGCGGCAACTCTGGAAACACCATATATTTT	CASSRGGNSGNTIYF
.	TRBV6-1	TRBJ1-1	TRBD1	TGTGCCAGCAGCCCTTCGGGGCGGGACAGAGAAGCTTTCTTT	CASSPSGRDREAFF
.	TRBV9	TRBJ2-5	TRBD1	TGTGCCAGCAGCGTAGCTTTTGGACAGGGAGAGACCCAGTACTTC	CASSVAFGQGETQYF
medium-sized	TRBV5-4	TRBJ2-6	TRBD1	TGTGCCAGCTGGGAGACAGGGGGTACTGGGGCCAACGTCCTGACTTTC	CASWETGGTGANVLTF
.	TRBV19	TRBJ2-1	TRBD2	TGTGCCAGTACCGATAGCGGGAGGGCCCCCTACAATGAGCAGTTCTTC	CASTDSGRAPYNEQFF
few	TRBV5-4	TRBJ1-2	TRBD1	TGTGCCAGCAGCTTCCCCAACAGGGGGTTCTATGGCTACACCTTC	CASSFPNRGFYGYTF
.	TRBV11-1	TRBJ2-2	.	TGTGCCAGCAGCTCCGTGAGGCAAGCGAACACCGGGGAGCTGTTTTTT	CASSSVRQANTGELFF
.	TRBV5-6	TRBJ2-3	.	TGTGCCAGCAGCTTGACGGTTACCAGGGCAGATACGCAGTATTTT	CASSLTVTRADTQYF